Below are 3 T cell receptor beta chains sequenced from a single sample in a study of CD8 T cells in Susac syndrome. Random-hexamer reverse transcription was applied to about 0.45 to 1 ug RNA. One entry per CDR3 protein, called by TCRdb with MiXCR from the immunoSEQ multiplex PCR reads. Here the sample spans more than 110,000 distinct CDR3 sequences, 94% being singletons. Sequenced: CD8+ T cells from PBMCs. These receptors originate from a human donor in good health.

The gene calls are TRBV4-3 and TRBJ2-7; D gene unclear. Germline V lookup: CDR1 LGHNA, CDR2 YSLEER. V was cut by 3 bases and J by 6 bases, with 24 bases left in between. The CDR3 is 17 residues long. CDR3 protein: CASSQGNRAASSGEQYF. In nucleotides, the CDR3 is TGCGCCAGCAGCCAGGGTAATAGGGCCGCTTCATCGGGCGAGCAGTACTTC.

This clonotype was found once. V and J are TRBV20-1 and TRBJ2-7; the D gene is possibly TRBD1 (5 bases). This CDR3 is built from 13 residues. The V gene's germline CDR1 is DFQATT and CDR2 SNEGSKA (reference sequence). The ends were cut back, 7 bases at V and 2 bases at J, with 15 bases in the middle. CDR3 DNA: TGCAGTGACCTCCCCCCAGGGACCTACGAGCAGTACTTC. It specifies CSDLPPGTYEQYF.

The rearrangement joins TRBV9 to TRBJ1-2; possible D gene TRBD1, 5 bases. The length of the CDR3 is 15 residues. CDR1 and CDR2 (germline): SGDLS, YYNGEE. V gave up 3 bases and J gave up 5 bases, with 17 bases separating them. CDR3 in amino acids: CASSAGHGEVYGYTF. The CDR3 DNA sequence: TGTGCCAGCAGCGCAGGGCACGGGGAGGTATATGGCTACACCTTC.